This T cell receptor (beta chain) was profiled in a study of blood T cell repertoires in COVID-19. Overall study: Collection of acute and convalescent COVID-19 samples took place in the United States, Italy and Spain. T cells, B-cell-depleted T cells, or PBMCs supplied cDNA or gDNA.

Germline CDR1 is DFQATT and CDR2 is SNEGSKA (reference sequence). The V and J ends lost 5 bases and 10 bases respectively, with 12 bases between them. The CDR3 has 11 residues. In the source study's methods: The assay estimated nucleated cells by amplifying reference gene primers. Assay used: immunoSEQ multiplex PCR; TCRdb lists only in-frame clones, some missing. The DNA gave D and trimming, while V, J and clone size come from that table. The sample lists some 97,000 clones, approximately 90% seen once, with about 0.89% in the top ten. Sequencing input: peripheral blood. The sequence derives from a man aged 60 to 75 with acute or convalescent COVID-19. The rearrangement links TRBV20-1 to TRBJ2-1; the D is unclear. The CDR3 here is CSAAPLIEQFF. CDR3 in DNA: TGCAGTGCTGCGCCCTTGATAGAGCAGTTCTTC.